The subject of this entry is one T cell receptor beta chain. This sample was included in a study of blood T cell repertoires in COVID-19. The CDR3 runs to 14 residues. Trimming left V 2 bases short and J 6 bases short, with 13 bases between. CDR1 and CDR2 (germline): MNHEY, SVGAGI. Sequencing used immunoSEQ multiplex PCR; TCRdb keeps in-frame clones, though not all of them. The table records 200,000 or so clones, 85% to 90% of them present only once. The sample consisted of peripheral blood. The chain recombines TRBV6-5 with TRBJ1-1; D remains ambiguous. This TCR was recovered from a man aged 50 to 59 with acute or convalescent COVID-19. CDR3 DNA sequence: TGTGCCAGCAGTTACGATCAGGTGGGCCCTGAAGCTTTCTTT. This translates into CASSYDQVGPEAFF.